The 21 T cell receptor beta chains below all came from one sample that was sequenced in a study of Ad26.COV2.S vaccination and SARS-CoV-2 variants. Sequencing was performed with immunoSEQ multiplex PCR; in TCRdb, only in-frame clones are kept and a portion is missing. Here the sample spans under 550,000 clones, 88% being singletons. As to treatment: about 20 received Ad26.COV2.S at low or high dose, single or two shots; five or six received placebo; per-sample allocation not given. Sampling took place 63 days after the first vaccine or placebo injection. Sequencing used peripheral blood, obtained in a trial of Ad26.COV2.S vaccine versus placebo. These receptors came from a person aged 18 to 59 who received the Ad26.COV2.S COVID-19 vaccine or a placebo.

The V call is TRBV28, the J call TRBJ1-3, with TRBD1 matching 9 bases. Germline V gene lookup returns CDR1 MDHEN and CDR2 SYDVKM. V trimming: 5 bases; J trimming: 1 base; junction bases outside the gene matches: 6. The CDR3 consists of 16 residues. CDR3 sequence reads: CASSRSQGASGNTIYF. The CDR3 nucleotides are TGTGCCAGCAGTCGATCACAGGGGGCATCTGGAAACACCATATATTTT.

This chain connects TRBV11-2 to TRBJ1-5; D remains unclear. Between the trimmed V and J ends, which lost 4 bases and 2 bases, there was a span of 15 bases. The length of the CDR3 is 16 residues. Germline V gene sequence: CDR1 SGHAT, CDR2 FQNNGV. The CDR3 DNA reads as TGTGCCAGCAGCTCCACTGGACGGTGGGGCAATCAGCCCCAGCATTTT. Its translation is CASSSTGRWGNQPQHF.

The J gene is TRBJ2-1, the V gene TRBV9; D is ambiguous. Trimming took 3 bases from V and 7 from J, leaving 23 bases between them. The CDR3 loop spans 17 amino acids. Looked up from germline, CDR1 is SGDLS and CDR2 is YYNGEE. The CDR3 loop is CASSEPNGLNGGNEQFF. CDR3 coding DNA: TGTGCCAGCAGCGAGCCAAACGGGCTAAATGGTGGGAATGAGCAGTTCTTC. Complete variable domain (other parts from reference TRBV9 and TRBJ2-1): DSGVTQTPKHLITATGQRVTLRCSPRSGDLSVYWYQQSLDQGLQFLIQYYNGEERAKGNILERFSAQQFPDLHSELNLSSLELGDSALYFCASSEPNGLNGGNEQFFGPGTRLTVL.

This chain uses TRBV28 with TRBJ2-7; TRBD2 matches at 8 bases. V shed 3 bases and J 8 bases; nucleotides not matched to a gene: 12. Germline V CDR1 and CDR2: MDHEN, SYDVKM. This CDR3 is 15 amino acids long. In DNA form, the CDR3 reads TGTGCCAGCAGTTTGGCATCCAGCGGGGGTACGAAGCAGTACTTC. It encodes CASSLASSGGTKQYF.

V and J are TRBV5-1 and TRBJ1-1, with unresolved D. Per the germline V gene, CDR1 is SGHRS and CDR2 is YFSETQ. The CDR3 is made up of 11 amino acids. V gave up 1 base and J gave up 2 bases, with 0 bases separating them. The CDR3 reads CASSLNTEAFF. CDR3 coding DNA: TGCGCCAGCAGCTTGAACACTGAAGCTTTCTTT.

The chain employs TRBV6-5 and TRBJ1-1; 7 nucleotides agree with TRBD1. The CDR3 spans 14 residues. Trimming cost V 5 bases and J 3 bases; bases outside gene matches: 6. Germline lookup yields CDR1 MNHEY and CDR2 SVGAGI. CDR3 coding DNA: TGTGCCAGCAGTCTACAGGGGCTGTACACTGAAGCTTTCTTT. Amino acid sequence: CASSLQGLYTEAFF.

V and J are TRBV30 and TRBJ2-7; tentatively, D is TRBD2 (5 bases). The germline V gene encodes CDR1 GTSNPN and CDR2 SVGIG (reference sequence). The germline V and J ends were trimmed by 5 bases and 9 bases, with 17 bases remaining between them. There are 12 residues in the CDR3. The CDR3 loop reads CAWGEGRAAQYF. CDR3 nucleotide sequence: TGTGCCTGGGGTGAGGGAAGGGCTGCGCAGTACTTC.

The gene calls are TRBV28 and TRBJ1-1; unclear D gene. Deletions cut 2 bases from V and 1 base from J, with 2 bases between. This CDR3 contains 12 residues. The germline gives CDR1 MDHEN, CDR2 SYDVKM. The CDR3 sequence is CASSLRNTEAFF. The DNA for the CDR3 is TGTGCCAGCAGTTTAAGGAACACTGAAGCTTTCTTT. Using reference TRBV28 and TRBJ1-1 for the parts outside the CDR3, the full variable domain is DVKVTQSSRYLVKRTGEKVFLECVQDMDHENMFWYRQDPGLGLRLIYFSYDVKMKEKGDIPEGYSVSREKKERFSLILESASTNQTSMYLCASSLRNTEAFFGQGTRLTVV.

This clone was recorded once. DNA for the CDR3: TGTGCCAGCAGCGACCACGGGACTTCTGGGGCCAACGTCCTGACTTTC. Translated: CASSDHGTSGANVLTF. The chain recombines TRBV7-9 with TRBJ2-6, with a weak D call TRBD2 (6 bases). CDR1 is SEHNR, CDR2 FQNEAQ, per germline (reference sequence). Trimming left V 5 bases short and J 1 base short, with 12 bases between. This CDR3 contains 16 residues.

The J gene is TRBJ2-5, the V gene TRBV3-1 (or the pseudogene TRBV3-2), with TRBD1 identical over 7 bases. Germline V gene lookup returns CDR1 LGHDT and CDR2 YNNKEL (reference sequence). The V and J ends lost 2 bases and 4 bases, in that order; junction bases with no gene match: 4. The CDR3 runs 14 residues. The CDR3, as DNA: TGTGCCAGCAGCCAACGACAGGGAACAGAGACCCAGTACTTC. This codes for CASSQRQGTETQYF.

The J gene is TRBJ2-7, the V gene TRBV29-1; D perhaps matches TRBD1 (5 bases). Trimming cost V 2 bases and J 0 bases, with 8 bases left between them. Germline CDR1 is SQVTM and CDR2 is ANQGSEA. The CDR3 runs to 13 residues. CDR3 DNA: TGCAGCGTTGAAAACAGGTACTCCTACGAGCAGTACTTC. It is translated as CSVENRYSYEQYF.

The rearrangement joins TRBV27 to TRBJ1-2, with D possibly being TRBD1 (5 bases). The CDR3 is 13 amino acids. Trimming took 2 bases from V and 4 from J, leaving 8 bases between them. Germline V gene sequence: CDR1 MNHEY, CDR2 SMNVEV (reference sequence). CDR3 nucleotide sequence: TGTGCCAGCAGTTTAGTGGGGGGCTATGGCTACACCTTC. Protein product: CASSLVGGYGYTF.

This rearrangement joins TRBV10-3 to TRBJ1-1; possible D gene TRBD1, 5 bases. Trimming left V 0 bases short and J 10 bases short, with 9 bases between. The CDR3 is 12 amino acids. Germline loops: CDR1 ENHRY, CDR2 SYGVKD. The CDR3 reads CAISESWDSAFF. The CDR3 nucleotides read TGTGCCATCAGTGAGTCGTGGGACTCAGCTTTCTTT.

The V gene is TRBV6-6, the J gene TRBJ2-6; TRBD1 matches 7 bases. The CDR3 contains 24 residues. V dropped 5 bases and J dropped 1; count of bases not matched to a gene: 29. Germline V gene sequence: CDR1 MNHNY, CDR2 SVGAGI (reference sequence). Written as DNA, the CDR3 is TGTGCCAGCAGTCCACCCGCCCTAAGACAGGGATGGGCCCAAGTTGGGTCTGGGGCCAACGTCCTGACTTTC. The encoded protein is CASSPPALRQGWAQVGSGANVLTF.

The CDR3 sequence is CASSLESHYYEQYF. The CDR3 coding sequence is TGTGCCAGCAGCTTAGAGAGCCACTACTACGAGCAGTACTTC. The V and J genes are TRBV7-8 and TRBJ2-7; unclear D gene. CDR1 is SGHVS and CDR2 is FQNEAQ in the germline V gene. This CDR3 comprises 14 residues. The V end was cut by 1 base, the J end by 3 bases, with 10 bases between.

The genes are TRBV5-6 and TRBJ1-5; D is unclear. V was cut by 8 bases and J by 7 bases, with 19 bases left in between. Germline assignment: CDR1 SGHDT and CDR2 YYEEEE. The CDR3 is 14 residues long. The CDR3 region has the DNA TGTGCCAGTTCTCGTGGATTTTTCGGCCAGCCCCAGCATTTT. Its translation: CASSRGFFGQPQHF.

The rearrangement joins TRBV5-1 to TRBJ1-1; D unresolved. The CDR3 has 15 residues. Trimming shortened V by 1 base and J by 1 base, and 11 bases separated the two germline ends. Germline V lookup: CDR1 SGHRS, CDR2 YFSETQ. CDR3 nucleotide sequence: TGCGCCAGCAGCTTGTCCCTAAGGCAGAACACTGAAGCTTTCTTT. It specifies CASSLSLRQNTEAFF.

V is TRBV28 and J is TRBJ1-1; D not certain. CDR1 and CDR2 (germline): MDHEN, SYDVKM. The CDR3 has 12 residues. Trimming took off 6 bases at V and 10 bases at J, with 15 bases between the two ends. The CDR3 nucleotides read TGTGCCAGCAGCCAACACCGGTTCGGAGCTTTCTTT. Amino acids: CASSQHRFGAFF.

V usage is TRBV14 and J usage is TRBJ2-1, with D uncertain. Germline assignment: CDR1 SGHDN and CDR2 FVKESK. This CDR3 has 16 amino acids. V was clipped by 0 bases and J by 6 bases, with 15 bases between them. The CDR3 here is CASSQDLSPPGNEQFF. The CDR3 DNA sequence: TGTGCCAGCAGCCAAGATTTAAGTCCTCCTGGCAATGAGCAGTTCTTC.

This sequence joins TRBV2 and TRBJ1-5; D not resolved. CDR1 and CDR2 from the germline V gene are SNHLY and FYNNEI. V lost 5 bases and J lost 1, with 15 bases in between. The CDR3 sequence is 16 residues long. CDR3 sequence (DNA): TGTGCCAGCAGTTCCATGACGGGCGGGAGCAATCAGCCCCAGCATTTT. Translated: CASSSMTGGSNQPQHF.

This clone was seen once. The chain uses TRBV30 and TRBJ2-6; D call uncertain. This CDR3 contains 12 residues. The V end lost 1 base, the J end lost 2 bases, and 0 bases lay between the germline ends. Looked up from germline, CDR1 is GTSNPN and CDR2 is SVGIG (reference sequence). The CDR3 loop reads CAWSAGANVLTF. The CDR3 region has the DNA TGTGCCTGGAGTGCTGGGGCCAACGTCCTGACTTTC. The complete variable domain, with remaining parts taken from reference TRBV30 and TRBJ2-6, reads SQTIHQWPATLVQPVGSPLSLECTVEGTSNPNLYWYRQAAGRGLQLLFYSVGIGQISSEVPQNLSASRPQDRQFILSSKKLLLSDSGFYLCAWSAGANVLTFGAGSRLTVL.